The sequence of this T cell receptor beta chain was determined in a study of response to subunit inactivated influenza vaccine. Trimming removed 7 bases at V and 8 bases at J, with 23 bases between. Germline CDR1 SEHNR, CDR2 FQNEAQ (reference sequence). The CDR3 has 15 residues. A single record per CDR3 protein comes from TCRdb applying MiXCR to the RT-PCR reads. The sample lists just over 300,000 distinct CDR3 sequences, approximately 20% occurring once. The specimen was PBMCs from blood, collected 21 months after vaccination. The V gene is TRBV7-9, the J gene TRBJ1-2; weak D call: TRBD1 (6 bases). The sequence derives from a man between 50 and 75 years old who received an inactivated influenza vaccine. CDR3 DNA sequence: TGTGCCAGCATTGGTAACCGGGACACCCCGTGGGGCTACACCTTC. It is translated as CASIGNRDTPWGYTF.